This T cell receptor (beta chain) was sequenced during a study of cytomegalovirus exposure and HLA in healthy donors. Study observations and caveats: Altogether, more than 150 TCR beta chains were recorded as cytomegalovirus-associated. In a later analysis, the majority of CMV-associated beta chains seemingly showed HLA restriction. The majority of TCR sequences were rare, yet some public TCRs appeared in many donors.

With regard to this clone: Antigen specificity is unknown.

The CDR3 has 12 amino acids. V dropped 1 base and J dropped 6 bases, with 4 bases sitting between them. Germline-derived CDR1 and CDR2 are MNHEY and SMNVEV (reference sequence). PCR was performed using 60 Vbeta and 13 Jbeta primers. TCRdb keeps only in-frame clones here, not all; method: immunoSEQ multiplex PCR. The sample includes under 150,000 clones, approximately 85% of them seen just once. V and J are TRBV27 and TRBJ1-5, with D hard to call. Specimen: PBMCs. This sequence was found in a male donor in good health and CMV-seropositive. The DNA of the CDR3 is TGTGCCAGCAGTTTATTCGGTCAGCCCCAGCATTTT. Translated: CASSLFGQPQHF.